Given below is one T cell receptor (beta chain) in context. This clonotype was recorded many times. This clone's antigen is unknown. Base quality data are lacking; no much larger clone is found one base away. This entry is derived from a study of T cells in Graves' hyperthyroidism and ophthalmopathy (dated by TCRdb to between 2018 and 2020). With respect to the entire study: Peripheral blood was sampled at the time of initial diagnosis, prior to any treatment. According to the paper, TCR Vbeta CDR3 sequencing was carried out on about 140 peripheral blood samples, which came from 40 to 45 ophthalmopathy, around 75 hyperthyroidism and around 17 progressor patients. After sampling, hyperthyroidism patients received methimazole starting at 30 mg daily, and ophthalmopathy patients received high-dose intravenous methylprednisolone. In more than 5 Graves' hyperthyroidism patients, the study also compared T-cell repertoires from thyroid tissue with T-cell repertoires from blood. The 100 or so discovery patients were randomly split 7:3 into training and test sets. To identify TCR V-J signatures that set the groups apart, the researchers used a discovery cohort of 95 to 100 patients, made up of 43 with Graves' ophthalmopathy and 57 with stable Graves' hyperthyroidism. An independent validation cohort of under 20 hyperthyroidism patients and approximately 17 patients who later progressed to ophthalmopathy tested prospective prediction of ophthalmopathy. Results and caveats for the whole study, not just this receptor: In validation, the model predicted progression to ophthalmopathy a median of roughly six months before onset, with 70% to 71% sensitivity and about 72% specificity. In cross-validation, a model built on a 13 V-J signature told ophthalmopathy apart from stable hyperthyroidism with approximately 90% sensitivity and about 81% specificity, and in testing the same model reached 80%/75%. Blood samples also contained most of the expanded thyroid clonotypes (frequency above 0.001), which suggests that blood repertoires may reflect thyroid immune responses. No statistical method was used to set the sample size in advance, and investigators knew the group allocation.

A patient counted as having stable Graves' hyperthyroidism if no progression to ophthalmopathy occurred over 18 months of follow-up. Hyperthyroidism patients were newly diagnosed, had a disease duration of under 2 months, and were aged 18 to 65 years. Exclusion was applied to patients with uncontrolled infections, other autoimmune diseases, pregnancy or lactation. Diagnoses were based on clinical symptoms, serum thyroxine and TRAb, thyroid ultrasound and orbital computed tomography. PBMCs were isolated from approximately 10 ml of fresh peripheral blood by Ficoll-Paque density gradient centrifugation. Total RNA was extracted with Trizol reagent, and quality was checked on an Agilent 2100 Bioanalyzer. The TCR beta CDR3 regions were amplified from RNA transcripts. For the first round of RT-PCR on the TCR CDR3, the HTBI primer set was used together with the Qiagen OneStep RT-PCR kit. Libraries were constructed in a second round of multiplex PCR, after which size selection and purification were performed. Libraries were sequenced paired-end with 100 bp reads on an Illumina HiSeq2000. Concerning the study's data processing: SOAPnuke was used to process the raw data, with reads discarded if the reads contained adapters or uncalled bases, had a mean Phred below 15, or lacked an exact constant-primer or identifier match. High-quality paired reads were merged with COPE v1.2.5, and unique nucleotide sequences were defined as clonotypes. Clonotypes were aligned to IMGT TRBV, TRBD and TRBJ reference segments using MiTCR v1.1. Analysis was restricted to V-J combinations with a frequency above 0.0001, which covered 98% to 99.2% of repertoires. A TCS score was defined as the ratio of F50 (clonal expansion) to E x V (chaos), with BLOSUM62-based TCRdist applied between CDR3 peptides within each V-J. Welch's t-statistics and random forest reduced around 510 V-J features to 13, which were used in a naive Bayes classifier (R e1071). TCRdb's own reprocessing of the public reads used fastp at Q25 and MiXCR and kept productive beta chains. Rows matching on CDR3 protein sequence are summarized as one entry with the most common DNA and genes. TCRdb, not the authors, supplied the V and J calls. For this sample the table gives hundreds of thousands of distinct CDR3 sequences, of which 15% to 20% were detected only once. 3.7% of the sample is held by the ten biggest clonotypes.

The CDR3 holds 14 amino acids from the cysteine to the phenylalanine. Of the read, only the CDR3 DNA is kept; its 42 bases are in frame from base 1. The germline V gene encodes CDR1 MNHEY and CDR2 SVGAGI. V is shortened by 2 bases, J by 5 bases, and the region joining them spans 12 bases. The sequence was collected from a woman between 18 and 30 years old with Graves' hyperthyroidism. The sample taken for sequencing was blood. The chain couples TRBV6-5 to TRBJ1-1, with no confident D gene call. CDR3 region: CASSYGGRGTEAFF. The nucleotides are TGTGCCAGCAGTTACGGCGGGCGGGGTACTGAAGCTTTCTTT.